This T cell receptor (beta chain) is drawn from a study of neurological immune-mediated disorders. Findings and caveats of the study: Multiple sclerosis was found to have the least TCR clonal expansion, below healthy controls, and HTLV-1-associated myelopathy the most. Expanded clones shared no identical CDR3 amino acid sequences across subjects, which suggested private TCR-beta repertoires in all groups.

This clonotype came up many times. Its antigen is unknown. The V gene's germline CDR1 is DFQATT and CDR2 SNEGSKA (reference sequence). This CDR3 is built from 15 residues. The ends were cut back, 6 bases at V and 4 bases at J, with 20 bases in the middle. TCRdb analysed the 5' RACE reads with MiXCR anew, one entry per CDR3 protein. The sample carries over 25,000 distinct CDR3 sequences, more than 10% recorded once. Unsorted libraries came from 2 million PBMCs stored at -80 °C. The TCR sequence derives from a man in his 60s in good health. Material: PBMCs. V gene TRBV20-1 combines with J gene TRBJ2-3, with a tentative D call TRBD1 (6 bases). This CDR3 reads CSARTGIAGADTQYF. The CDR3 DNA is TGCAGTGCCCGAACGGGGATAGCAGGGGCAGATACGCAGTATTTT.